This T cell receptor (beta chain) was profiled in a study of cytomegalovirus exposure and HLA in healthy donors. Study information: Earlier results showed 120 million or so unique TCR beta sequences derived from approximately 170 million T cells.

Germline V gene sequence: CDR1 SGHTA, CDR2 FQGNSA. The CDR3 runs to 14 residues. V lost 4 bases, J lost 3 bases, and 0 bases stayed unmatched. Use of 60 Vbeta and 13 Jbeta primers characterized the PCR. The method was immunoSEQ multiplex PCR; TCRdb's version includes in-frame clones alone and lacks a portion of them. The sample carries some 130,000 clones, about 80% recorded once. This receptor was obtained from a middle-aged woman in good health and CMV-seronegative. Sequenced: PBMCs. This rearrangement joins TRBV7-2 to TRBJ2-1; 10 bases map to TRBD1. CDR3 loop: CASSWDRGYNEQFF. CDR3 in DNA: TGTGCCAGCAGCTGGGACAGGGGCTACAATGAGCAGTTCTTC. Drawing the rest from reference TRBV7-2 and TRBJ2-1, the complete variable domain is GAGVSQSPSNKVTEKGKDVELRCDPISGHTALYWYRQSLGQGLEFLIYFQGNSAPDKSGLPSDRFSAERTGGSVSTLTIQRTQQEDSAVYLCASSWDRGYNEQFFGPGTRLTVL.